The text below deals with one TCR beta chain. In the authors' workflow: By means of reference gene primer amplification, nucleated cell counts were estimated. Here immunoSEQ multiplex PCR was the method, and the copy in TCRdb shows in-frame clones only, minus some. That table furnishes V, J and clone size, whereas the DNA furnished D and trimming. In the table there are about 110,000 clones, around 82% of which are singletons. These data are taken from a study of blood T cell repertoires in COVID-19. Looking at the study overall: Acute and convalescent COVID-19 specimens originated in the United States, Italy and Spain. Sample material is recorded as cDNA or gDNA derived from T cells, B-cell-depleted T cells, or PBMCs.

Trimming took 11 bases from V and 4 from J, leaving 20 bases between them. Germline V gives CDR1 MNHEY, CDR2 SVGAGI. The CDR3 is 14 residues long. Sequenced input: peripheral blood. This clonotype was sampled from a human donor in a cohort sampled during active or convalescent COVID-19. The V and J genes are TRBV6-5 and TRBJ1-2, with D possibly being TRBD1 (6 bases). CDR3 in amino acids: CACEQGGGSYGYTF. Here the CDR3 DNA reads TGTGCCTGCGAACAGGGAGGGGGGTCCTATGGCTACACCTTC.